These T cell receptor beta chains were read from a single sample in a study of cytomegalovirus exposure and HLA in healthy donors. Produced via immunoSEQ multiplex PCR; TCRdb's table is partial and in-frame only. Listed are approximately 180,000 clones; roughly 6.7% falls within the top ten. The material sequenced was PBMCs. All receptors derive from a man aged 25-45 years in good health and CMV-seronegative. Both conserved end residues are trimmed from each CDR3. The order of the fields is V gene, J gene, CDR3 protein.

>TRBV28|TRBJ2-6
ASSPPSLSGATVLT
>TRBV30|TRBJ1-4
AAAGTVNEKLF
>TRBV30|TRBJ1-6
AWSAQGRGSPLH
>TRBV11-2|TRBJ2-7
ASSLDLGAGSTYEQY
>TRBV18|TRBJ2-1
ASSPYRDYNEQF
>TRBV9|TRBJ2-3
ASSPLAGGTDTQY
>TRBV5-6|TRBJ1-2
ASSPTLRTGDGYT
>TRBV27|TRBJ2-6
ASRGLAGETSGANVLT
>TRBV2|TRBJ1-2
AGEIDDYGYT
>TRBV7-3|TRBJ2-3
ASSLSTSGRTDTQY
>TRBV7-2|TRBJ2-2
ASSLSYRGAGELF
>TRBV5-1|TRBJ1-4
ASRVTGNEKLF
>TRBV7-2|TRBJ2-2
ASSLASGTGELF
>TRBV27|TRBJ2-1
ASGYGTSLGNEQF
>TRBV19|TRBJ1-1
ASSMVLGTEAF
>TRBV7-3|TRBJ2-1
ASSLIEGGNNEQF
>TRBV11-3|TRBJ1-1
ASSLGGVFGTEAF
>TRBV5-5|TRBJ1-4
ASSRRGGDVATNEKLF
>TRBV30|TRBJ1-1
AWSVSWNTEAF
>TRBV2|TRBJ2-7
ASSLIYEQY
>TRBV12-5|TRBJ2-3
ASGLSGGYTDTQY
>TRBV11-3|TRBJ2-7
ASSLDPSGVYEQY
>TRBV27|TRBJ1-6
ASSSGGARSPLH
>TRBV11-2|TRBJ2-7
ASSLDRQGIREQY
>TRBV2|TRBJ1-1
ASRGTESFGEAF
>TRBV6-1|TRBJ2-7
ANSLSGGNEQY
>TRBV25-1|TRBJ2-5
ASTWDRGAETQY
>TRBV10-3|TRBJ1-1
AISLQGADTEAF
>TRBV7-2|TRBJ1-2
ASSLAGSDYGYT
>TRBV7-9|TRBJ2-2
ASSADSNTGELF
>TRBV5-5|TRBJ1-3
ASSLAPGQGMYTIY
>TRBV7-9|TRBJ2-3
ASSLGSGEVTDTQY
>TRBV7-9|TRBJ2-1
ASSFLAGGHNEQF
>TRBV7-3|TRBJ2-7
ASSTGPNAGQY
>TRBV19|TRBJ1-1
ASSIVDRGTEAF
>TRBV18|TRBJ2-1
ASSLQEPGQGHEQF
>TRBV5-6|TRBJ2-3
ASSISTSGSTQY
>TRBV2|TRBJ1-4
ASRDPGGANEKLF
>TRBV21-1|TRBJ2-7
ASSDRDTYEQY
>TRBV14|TRBJ2-1
ASSQVAGGYNEQF
>TRBV2|TRBJ1-1
ASSEGQGMNTEAF
>TRBV7-2|TRBJ1-2
ASSPDTYGYT
>TRBV5-4|TRBJ1-2
ASSLGTAYGYT
>TRBV28|TRBJ2-5
ASSQTGTALQETQY
>TRBV7-9|TRBJ2-5
ASSLVGRGETQY
>TRBV9|TRBJ2-7
ASSVVDSPYYEQY
>TRBV19|TRBJ2-1
ASRPGLAVGMSYNEQF